Following are 20 T cell receptor beta chains from one sample sequenced in a study of blood T cells in healthy people across ages. A sample-barcoded 5' primer and a J-beta primer mix were used in a second PCR of roughly 7 to 12 cycles. MiXCR, run by TCRdb on the 5' RACE reads, gives a single entry per CDR3 protein. Seen here are under 2,000,000 distinct CDR3 sequences, about 50% observed once, and the top ten hold 2% to 2.5%. The sample taken for sequencing was blood. Receptors originate from a woman aged 40 to 50 in good health.

The chain has TRBV20-1 and TRBJ2-3; D not resolved. Trimming took off 0 bases at V and 1 base at J, with 14 bases between the two ends. This CDR3 has 16 residues. Germline V gene lookup returns CDR1 DFQATT and CDR2 SNEGSKA (reference sequence). CDR3: CSARDFQHAGTDTQYF. The CDR3 DNA follows: TGCAGTGCTAGAGATTTCCAGCATGCTGGCACAGATACGCAGTATTTT.

There are a few counts of this clonotype. V usage is TRBV4-3 and J usage is TRBJ2-5, with unresolved D. This CDR3 has 15 residues. Trimming removed 0 bases from V and 7 bases from J, with 15 bases in between. CDR1 LGHNA and CDR2 YSLEER come from the germline V gene. Here the CDR3 reads CASSQDFSAAGTQYF. The CDR3 DNA sequence: TGCGCCAGCAGCCAAGATTTTTCCGCGGCTGGGACCCAGTACTTC.

A note on this clonotype: It may be a read error: a sequence one base away is much more abundant. This chain connects TRBV29-1 to TRBJ2-7; D might be TRBD2 (5 bases). There are 13 residues in the CDR3. The germline V gene has CDR1 SQVTM and CDR2 ANQGSEA. Trimming stripped 6 bases from V and 5 bases from J, with 17 bases between. CDR3 bases: TGCAGCGTGAGCACTAGTTCGTCCGACGAGCAGTACTTC. Translation gives CSVSTSSSDEQYF.

This sequence joins TRBV29-1 and TRBJ2-1; 7 bases fit TRBD1. Losses at the gene ends were 7 bases for V and 0 bases for J; bases not matched to a gene: 9. Per germline, CDR1 SQVTM and CDR2 ANQGSEA. The CDR3 is 15 residues long. The CDR3 protein is CSARDRPSSYNEQFF. CDR3 DNA sequence: TGCAGCGCTCGGGACAGACCAAGCTCCTACAATGAGCAGTTCTTC.

The CDR3 DNA is TGTGCCAGCAGTCCACCGGGACAGGGGTCGAAAGAGACCCAGTACTTC. This translates into CASSPPGQGSKETQYF. The chain has TRBV28 and TRBJ2-5; TRBD1 agrees at 10 bases. In germline, CDR1 is MDHEN, CDR2 SYDVKM. V shed 5 bases, J shed 3 bases, and the junction held 9 bases outside the gene matches. The CDR3 contains 16 residues. Full variable domain (missing parts from reference TRBV28 and TRBJ2-5): DVKVTQSSRYLVKRTGEKVFLECVQDMDHENMFWYRQDPGLGLRLIYFSYDVKMKEKGDIPEGYSVSREKKERFSLILESASTNQTSMYLCASSPPGQGSKETQYFGPGTRLLVL.

This clonotype has only a few counts. V usage is TRBV29-1 and J usage is TRBJ2-3; the match to TRBD2 covers 9 bases. Losses at the gene ends were 1 base for V and 0 bases for J; bases not matched to a gene: 2. Germline V gives CDR1 SQVTM, CDR2 ANQGSEA. The CDR3 is 15 residues long. CDR3 bases: TGCAGCGTTGAAGTGCGGGGGGGCAGCACAGATACGCAGTATTTT. Protein: CSVEVRGGSTDTQYF.

This chain uses TRBV24-1 with TRBJ2-1; no definite D call. V shed 5 bases and J shed 7 bases, with 11 bases lying between them. Germline V lookup: CDR1 KGHDR, CDR2 SFDVKD. The CDR3 contains 13 residues. In DNA, the CDR3 is TGTGCCACCAGTGCCGCACATGTAAATGAGCAGTTCTTC. Its translation: CATSAAHVNEQFF.

The chain carries TRBV28 and TRBJ2-7; D may be TRBD1 or TRBD2 (5 bases each). The CDR3 totals 16 residues. Trimming pared 6 bases from V and 6 bases from J, leaving 24 bases between. The V gene's germline CDR1 is MDHEN and CDR2 SYDVKM. The CDR3 nucleotides read TGTGCCAGCAGCCTATTCACGACAGCGGTAAGGGGCGAGCAGTACTTC. Amino acids: CASSLFTTAVRGEQYF.

The chain couples TRBV9 to TRBJ2-3; 8 bases line up with TRBD2. The V segment lost 1 base and the J segment 0 bases; nucleotides outside the gene matches: 4. The CDR3 extends over 16 amino acids. Germline V lookup: CDR1 SGDLS, CDR2 YYNGEE. The CDR3 DNA sequence: TGTGCCAGCAGCGTATGGGCGGGGGGTAGCACAGATACGCAGTATTTT. Translating gives CASSVWAGGSTDTQYF.

The CDR3 here is CASTPTGGPGYGYTF. The CDR3, as DNA: TGTGCCAGCACGCCCACTGGGGGGCCGGGTTATGGCTACACCTTC. The chain employs TRBV28 and TRBJ1-2, with a tentative D call TRBD1 (6 bases). This CDR3 is built from 15 residues. V shed 7 bases and J shed 5 bases, with 20 bases lying between them. Germline V lookup: CDR1 MDHEN, CDR2 SYDVKM.

The CDR3 bases are TGCAGCGTCGGAGGGCGGGGGGGCAGAGATACGCAGTATTTT. Protein product: CSVGGRGGRDTQYF. The V call is TRBV29-1, the J call TRBJ2-3, with TRBD2 matching over 9 bases. The junction had 9 bases not matched to a gene; V was cut back by 6 bases and J by 5 bases. The CDR3 covers 14 residues. Germline V gene sequence: CDR1 SQVTM, CDR2 ANQGSEA.

The J gene is TRBJ2-1, the V gene TRBV7-2, with 14 bases identical to TRBD2. The CDR3 has 19 residues. The ends lost 4 bases at V and 4 bases at J; junction bases unmatched: 12. The V gene's germline CDR1 is SGHTA and CDR2 FQGNSA. The CDR3 protein is CASSSPTAGTSGGYNEQFF. Written as DNA, the CDR3 is TGTGCCAGCAGCTCACCTACTGCCGGGACTAGCGGGGGTTACAATGAGCAGTTCTTC.

The chain carries TRBV2 and TRBJ2-4; no firm D call. The J call is doubtful: the DNA matches TRBJ2-5 better. The CDR3 is 12 amino acids. The germline gives CDR1 SNHLY, CDR2 FYNNEI. In nucleotides, the CDR3 is TGTGCCAGCATTGCCTCAGGCGAGACCCAGTACTTC. Amino acids: CASIASGETQYF.

The CDR3 protein is CASSVMGGQTDTQYF. The CDR3 region has the DNA TGTGCCAGCAGCGTAATGGGGGGGCAGACCGATACGCAGTATTTT. The V gene is TRBV9, the J gene TRBJ2-3, with a tentative D call TRBD2 (7 bases). The CDR3 is 15 amino acids. The V gene lost 1 base and the J gene lost 6 bases, with 15 bases spanning the gap. Germline-derived CDR1 and CDR2 are SGDLS and YYNGEE.

The chain employs TRBV7-2 and TRBJ2-5, with 9 positions matching TRBD2. CDR3 length equals 16 residues. With V trimmed by 1 base and J by 0 bases, 3 bases remained unmatched. Germline V gives CDR1 SGHTA, CDR2 FQGNSA. CDR3 loop: CASSLGSGGYQETQYF. CDR3 sequence (DNA): TGTGCCAGCAGCTTAGGGAGCGGGGGGTACCAAGAGACCCAGTACTTC.

This chain connects TRBV7-9 to TRBJ2-1, with a weak D call TRBD2 (5 bases). The CDR3 has 13 residues. Germline values: CDR1 SEHNR, CDR2 FQNEAQ (reference sequence). Trimming removed 10 bases at V and 9 bases at J, with 19 bases between. Written as DNA, the CDR3 is TGTGCCACCTCAGGAGGAGAGATGGGTGAGCAGTTCTTC. Protein: CATSGGEMGEQFF.

This clonotype came up a few times. The CDR3 is CASSLAQNSYNSPLHF. For the CDR3, the DNA is TGTGCCAGCAGCTTAGCGCAGAACTCCTATAATTCACCCCTCCACTTT. V gene TRBV7-2 combines with J gene TRBJ1-6, with no clear D. V lost 0 bases and J lost 0, with 6 bases in between. The germline V gene has CDR1 SGHTA and CDR2 FQGNSA. The CDR3 sequence is 16 residues long.

The chain couples TRBV4-3 to TRBJ2-7, with D hard to call. Looked up from germline, CDR1 is LGHNA and CDR2 is YSLEER. V lost 1 base, J lost 0 bases, and 10 bases lay in between. The CDR3 is made up of 15 amino acids. CDR3 in DNA: TGCGCCAGCAGCCAAGTGAATAGGGACTCCTACGAGCAGTACTTC. Protein: CASSQVNRDSYEQYF.

This clonotype was seen a few times. V is TRBV28 and J is TRBJ2-5, with D unclear. Germline CDR1 MDHEN, CDR2 SYDVKM. The CDR3 consists of 12 residues. With 7 bases removed from V and 5 bases from J, the gap between germline ends came to 11 bases. The CDR3 sequence: CASNELFETQYF. The CDR3 nucleotides are TGTGCCAGCAACGAGCTATTTGAGACCCAGTACTTC.

There are a few counts of this clonotype. The J gene is TRBJ1-2, the V gene TRBV6-5; D ambiguous. From germline, CDR1 is MNHEY and CDR2 SVGAGI. V lost 7 bases to trimming and J lost 0 bases, with 12 bases between them. This CDR3 is 14 amino acids long. The DNA of the CDR3 is TGTGCCAGCACGGGCGGACCACCTAACTATGGCTACACCTTC. Translation gives CASTGGPPNYGYTF.